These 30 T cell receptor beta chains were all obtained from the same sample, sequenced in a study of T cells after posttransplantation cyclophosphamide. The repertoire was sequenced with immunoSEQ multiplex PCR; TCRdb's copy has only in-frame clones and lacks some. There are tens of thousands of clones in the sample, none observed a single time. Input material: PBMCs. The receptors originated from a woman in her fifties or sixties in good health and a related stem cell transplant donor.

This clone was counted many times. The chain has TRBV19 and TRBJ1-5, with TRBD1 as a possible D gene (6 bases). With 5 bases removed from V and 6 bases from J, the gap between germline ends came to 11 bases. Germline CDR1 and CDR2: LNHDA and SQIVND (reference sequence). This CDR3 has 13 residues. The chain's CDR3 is CASSPGGSQPQHF. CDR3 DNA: TGTGCCAGTAGTCCTGGGGGCAGTCAGCCCCAGCATTTT.

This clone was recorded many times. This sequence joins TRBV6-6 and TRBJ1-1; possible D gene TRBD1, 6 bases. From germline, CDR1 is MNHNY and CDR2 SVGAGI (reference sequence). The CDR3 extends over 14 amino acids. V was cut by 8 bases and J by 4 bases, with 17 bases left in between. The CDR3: CASPEQGGITEAFF. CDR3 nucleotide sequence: TGTGCCAGCCCCGAACAGGGAGGGATCACTGAAGCTTTCTTT.

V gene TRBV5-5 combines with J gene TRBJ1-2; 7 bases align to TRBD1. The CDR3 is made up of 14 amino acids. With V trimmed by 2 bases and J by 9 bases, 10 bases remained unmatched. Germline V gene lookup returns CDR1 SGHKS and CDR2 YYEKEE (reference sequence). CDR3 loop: CASSLTGDTYRYTF. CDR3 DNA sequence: TGTGCCAGCAGCTTAACAGGGGATACTTATCGCTACACCTTC. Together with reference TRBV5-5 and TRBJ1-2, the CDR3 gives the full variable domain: DAGVTQSPTHLIKTRGQQVTLRCSPISGHKSVSWYQQVLGQGPQFIFQYYEKEERGRGNFPDRFSARQFPNYSSELNVNALLLGDSALYLCASSLTGDTYRYTFGSGTRLTVV.

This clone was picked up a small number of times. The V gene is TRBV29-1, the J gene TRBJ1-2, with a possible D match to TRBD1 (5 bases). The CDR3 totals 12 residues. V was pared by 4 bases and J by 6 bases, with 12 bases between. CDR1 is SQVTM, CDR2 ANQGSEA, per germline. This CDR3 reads CSVGAGSHGYTF. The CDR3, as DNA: TGCAGCGTTGGTGCAGGGTCGCATGGCTACACCTTC.

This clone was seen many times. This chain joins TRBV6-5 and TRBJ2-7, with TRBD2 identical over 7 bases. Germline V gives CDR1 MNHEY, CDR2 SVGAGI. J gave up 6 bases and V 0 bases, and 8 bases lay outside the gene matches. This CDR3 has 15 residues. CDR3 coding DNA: TGTGCCAGCAGTTACTCCCGGGGGGTTACGGGCGAGCAGTACTTC. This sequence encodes CASSYSRGVTGEQYF.

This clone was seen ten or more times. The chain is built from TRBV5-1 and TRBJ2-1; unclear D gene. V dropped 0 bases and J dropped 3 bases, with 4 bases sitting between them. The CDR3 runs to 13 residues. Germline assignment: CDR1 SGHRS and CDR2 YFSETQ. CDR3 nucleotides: TGCGCCAGCAGCTTGGGCAGCTACAATGAGCAGTTCTTC. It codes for CASSLGSYNEQFF. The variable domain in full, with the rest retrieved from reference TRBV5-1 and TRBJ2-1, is KAGVTQTPRYLIKTRGQQVTLSCSPISGHRSVSWYQQTPGQGLQFLFEYFSETQRNKGNFPGRFSGRQFSNSRSEMNVSTLELGDSALYLCASSLGSYNEQFFGPGTRLTVL.

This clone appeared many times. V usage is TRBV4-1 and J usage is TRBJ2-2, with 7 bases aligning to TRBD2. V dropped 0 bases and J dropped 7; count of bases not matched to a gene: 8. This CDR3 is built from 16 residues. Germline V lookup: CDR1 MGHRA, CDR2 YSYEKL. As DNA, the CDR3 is TGCGCCAGCAGCCAAGAAAGAGGGCGGGAGCACGGGGAGCTGTTTTTT. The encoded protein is CASSQERGREHGELFF.

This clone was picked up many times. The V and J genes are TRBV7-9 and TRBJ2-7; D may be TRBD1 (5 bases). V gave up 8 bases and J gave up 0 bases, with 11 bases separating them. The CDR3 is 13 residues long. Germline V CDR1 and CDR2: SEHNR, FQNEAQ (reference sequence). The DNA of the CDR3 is TGTGCCAGCTCGGACATTAGCTCCTACGAGCAGTACTTC. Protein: CASSDISSYEQYF.

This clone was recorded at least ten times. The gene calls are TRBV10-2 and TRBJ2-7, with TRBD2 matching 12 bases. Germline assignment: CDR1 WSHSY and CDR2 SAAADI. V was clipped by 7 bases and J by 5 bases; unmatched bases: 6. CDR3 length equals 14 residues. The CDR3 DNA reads TGCGCCAGCAAGCTAGCGGGAGGGGTAAACGAGCAGTACTTC. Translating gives CASKLAGGVNEQYF.

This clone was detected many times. The CDR3 protein is CASSPSYDNEQFF. CDR3 bases: TGTGCCAGCAGCCCCTCCTACGACAATGAGCAGTTCTTC. This sequence joins TRBV7-9 and TRBJ2-1; D unresolved. The length of the CDR3 is 13 residues. Trimming pared 5 bases from V and 5 bases from J, leaving 10 bases between. The V gene's germline CDR1 is SEHNR and CDR2 FQNEAQ (reference sequence).

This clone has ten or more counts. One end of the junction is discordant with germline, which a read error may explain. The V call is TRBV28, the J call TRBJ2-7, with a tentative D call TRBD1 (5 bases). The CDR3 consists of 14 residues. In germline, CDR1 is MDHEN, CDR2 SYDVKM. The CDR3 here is CASSLSDTSNEQYF. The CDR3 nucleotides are TGTGCCAGCAGTCTGTCGGACACCTCCAACGAGCAGTACTTC.

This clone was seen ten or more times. The CDR3, as DNA: TGTGCCAGCGGCTCCAGGGGAGCCAATGAGCAGTTCTTC. It codes for CASGSRGANEQFF. V usage is TRBV7-7 and J usage is TRBJ2-1; possibly TRBD1 for D (6 bases). The CDR3 extends over 13 amino acids. V was clipped by 8 bases and J by 6 bases, with 14 bases between them. From germline, CDR1 is SSHAT and CDR2 FNYEAQ (reference sequence).

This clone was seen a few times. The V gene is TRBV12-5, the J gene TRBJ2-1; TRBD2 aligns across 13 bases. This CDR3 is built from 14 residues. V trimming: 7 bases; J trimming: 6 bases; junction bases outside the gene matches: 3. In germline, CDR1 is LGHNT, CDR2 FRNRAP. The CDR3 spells CASVRTSGSNEQFF. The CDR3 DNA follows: TGTGCTAGTGTCAGGACTAGCGGGAGCAATGAGCAGTTCTTC.

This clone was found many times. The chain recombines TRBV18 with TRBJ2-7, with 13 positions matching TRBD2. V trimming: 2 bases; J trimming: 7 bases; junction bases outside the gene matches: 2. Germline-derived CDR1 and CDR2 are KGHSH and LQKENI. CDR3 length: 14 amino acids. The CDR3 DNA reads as TGTGCCAGCTCACCAACTAGCGGGAGGGGAGAGCAGTACTTC. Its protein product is CASSPTSGRGEQYF.

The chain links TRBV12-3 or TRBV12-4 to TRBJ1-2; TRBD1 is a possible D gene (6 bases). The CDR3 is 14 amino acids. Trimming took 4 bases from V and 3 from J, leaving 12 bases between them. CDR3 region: CASSYSTGYYGYTF. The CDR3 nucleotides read TGTGCCAGCAGTTACTCTACAGGGTACTATGGCTACACCTTC.

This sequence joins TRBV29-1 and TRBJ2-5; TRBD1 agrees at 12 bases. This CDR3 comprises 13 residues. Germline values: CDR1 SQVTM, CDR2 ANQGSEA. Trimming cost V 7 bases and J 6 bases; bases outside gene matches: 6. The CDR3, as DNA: TGCAGCGCGGGACAGGGGGCCCCGAAGACCCAGTACTTC. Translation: CSAGQGAPKTQYF.

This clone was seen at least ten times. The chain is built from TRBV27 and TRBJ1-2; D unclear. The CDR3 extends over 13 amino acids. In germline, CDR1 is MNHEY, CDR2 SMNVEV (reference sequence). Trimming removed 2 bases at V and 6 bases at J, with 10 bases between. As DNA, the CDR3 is TGTGCCAGCAGTTTAGGGTCAGGTGATGGCTACACCTTC. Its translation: CASSLGSGDGYTF.

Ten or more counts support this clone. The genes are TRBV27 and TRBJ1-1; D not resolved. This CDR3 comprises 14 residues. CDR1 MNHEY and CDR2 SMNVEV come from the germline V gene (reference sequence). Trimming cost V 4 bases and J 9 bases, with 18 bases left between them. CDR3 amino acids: CASSSPLRSSKAFF. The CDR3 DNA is TGTGCCAGCAGTTCCCCGCTCCGTAGTTCGAAAGCTTTCTTT.

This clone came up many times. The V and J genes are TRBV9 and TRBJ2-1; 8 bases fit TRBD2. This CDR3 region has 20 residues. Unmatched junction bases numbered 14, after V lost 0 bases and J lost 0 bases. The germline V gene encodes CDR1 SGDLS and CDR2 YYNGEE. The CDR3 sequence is CASSVDPRRGTRPSYNEQFF. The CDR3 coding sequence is TGTGCCAGCAGCGTAGATCCGAGGAGAGGGACTAGACCCTCCTACAATGAGCAGTTCTTC. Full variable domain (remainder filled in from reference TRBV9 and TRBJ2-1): DSGVTQTPKHLITATGQRVTLRCSPRSGDLSVYWYQQSLDQGLQFLIQYYNGEERAKGNILERFSAQQFPDLHSELNLSSLELGDSALYFCASSVDPRRGTRPSYNEQFFGPGTRLTVL.

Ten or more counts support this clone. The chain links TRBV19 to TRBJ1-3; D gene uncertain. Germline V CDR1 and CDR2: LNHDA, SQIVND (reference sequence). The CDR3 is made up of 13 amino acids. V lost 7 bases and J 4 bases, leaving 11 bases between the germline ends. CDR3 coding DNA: TGTGCCAGTACTCGGGTTCAAGGAAACACCATATATTTT. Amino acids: CASTRVQGNTIYF.

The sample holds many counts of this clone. CDR3 in DNA: TGTGCCAGCAGACGAAACAGGGGCTCCTACAATGAGCAGTTCTTC. Amino acid sequence: CASRRNRGSYNEQFF. The gene calls are TRBV7-9 and TRBJ2-1; the match to TRBD1 covers 7 bases. Germline assignment: CDR1 SEHNR and CDR2 FQNEAQ (reference sequence). This CDR3 spans 15 amino acids. The J segment lost 0 bases and the V segment lost 6 bases, leaving 5 bases of the junction unmatched.

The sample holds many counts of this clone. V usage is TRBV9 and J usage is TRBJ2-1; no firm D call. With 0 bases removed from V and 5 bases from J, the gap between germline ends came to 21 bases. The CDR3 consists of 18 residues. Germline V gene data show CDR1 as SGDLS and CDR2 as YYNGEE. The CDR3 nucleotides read TGTGCCAGCAGCGTAGGCGGTTTAGGATTTTTCCAAGACAATGAGCAGTTCTTC. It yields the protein CASSVGGLGFFQDNEQFF.

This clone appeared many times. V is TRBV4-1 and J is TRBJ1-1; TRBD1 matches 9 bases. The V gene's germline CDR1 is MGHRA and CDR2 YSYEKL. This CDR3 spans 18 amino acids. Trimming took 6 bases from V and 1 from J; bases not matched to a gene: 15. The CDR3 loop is CASRQSPGTGRSNTEAFF. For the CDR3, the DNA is TGCGCCAGCAGGCAAAGTCCCGGGACAGGGAGGTCGAACACTGAAGCTTTCTTT.

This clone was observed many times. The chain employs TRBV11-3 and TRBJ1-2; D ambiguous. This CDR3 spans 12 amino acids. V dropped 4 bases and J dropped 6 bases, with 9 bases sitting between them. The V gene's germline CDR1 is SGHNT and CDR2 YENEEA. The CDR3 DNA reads TGTGCCAGCAGCTCAGGACTGGATGGCTACACCTTC. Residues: CASSSGLDGYTF.

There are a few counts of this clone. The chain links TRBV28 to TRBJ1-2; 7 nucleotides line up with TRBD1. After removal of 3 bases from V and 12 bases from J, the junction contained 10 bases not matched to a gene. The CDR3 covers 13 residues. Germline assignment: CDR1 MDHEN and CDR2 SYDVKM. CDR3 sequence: CASSLGQPDFNTF. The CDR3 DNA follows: TGTGCCAGCAGTTTGGGACAGCCTGATTTCAACACCTTC.

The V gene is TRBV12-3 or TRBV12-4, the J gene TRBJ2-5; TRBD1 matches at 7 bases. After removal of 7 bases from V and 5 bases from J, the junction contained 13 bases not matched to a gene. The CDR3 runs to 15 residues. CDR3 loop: CASTHTGAFVETQYF. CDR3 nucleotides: TGTGCCAGCACTCATACAGGGGCGTTTGTGGAGACCCAGTACTTC.

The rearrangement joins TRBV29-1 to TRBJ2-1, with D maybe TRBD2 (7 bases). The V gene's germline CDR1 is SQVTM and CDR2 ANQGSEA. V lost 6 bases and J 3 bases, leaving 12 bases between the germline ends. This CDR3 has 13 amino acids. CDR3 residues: CSVGGANYNEQFF. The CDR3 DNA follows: TGCAGCGTGGGGGGGGCAAACTACAATGAGCAGTTCTTC.

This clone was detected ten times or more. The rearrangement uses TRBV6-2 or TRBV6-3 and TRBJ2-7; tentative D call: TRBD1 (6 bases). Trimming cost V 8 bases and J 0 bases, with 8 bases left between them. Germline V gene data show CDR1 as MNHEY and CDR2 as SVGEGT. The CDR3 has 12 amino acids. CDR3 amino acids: CASQQGSYEQYF. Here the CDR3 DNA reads TGTGCCAGCCAACAGGGCTCCTACGAGCAGTACTTC.

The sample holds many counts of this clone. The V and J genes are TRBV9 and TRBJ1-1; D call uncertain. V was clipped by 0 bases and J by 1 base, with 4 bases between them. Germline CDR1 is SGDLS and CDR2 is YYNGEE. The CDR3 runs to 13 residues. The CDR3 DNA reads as TGTGCCAGCAGCGTAGCCCAGAACACTGAAGCTTTCTTT. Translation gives CASSVAQNTEAFF.

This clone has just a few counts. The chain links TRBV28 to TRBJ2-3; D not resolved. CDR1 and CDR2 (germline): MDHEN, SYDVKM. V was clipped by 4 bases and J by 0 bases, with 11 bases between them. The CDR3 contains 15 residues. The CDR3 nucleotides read TGTGCCAGCAGTTATATTACTTCTAGCACAGATACGCAGTATTTT. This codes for CASSYITSSTDTQYF. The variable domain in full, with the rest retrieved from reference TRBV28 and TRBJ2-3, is DVKVTQSSRYLVKRTGEKVFLECVQDMDHENMFWYRQDPGLGLRLIYFSYDVKMKEKGDIPEGYSVSREKKERFSLILESASTNQTSMYLCASSYITSSTDTQYFGPGTRLTVL.